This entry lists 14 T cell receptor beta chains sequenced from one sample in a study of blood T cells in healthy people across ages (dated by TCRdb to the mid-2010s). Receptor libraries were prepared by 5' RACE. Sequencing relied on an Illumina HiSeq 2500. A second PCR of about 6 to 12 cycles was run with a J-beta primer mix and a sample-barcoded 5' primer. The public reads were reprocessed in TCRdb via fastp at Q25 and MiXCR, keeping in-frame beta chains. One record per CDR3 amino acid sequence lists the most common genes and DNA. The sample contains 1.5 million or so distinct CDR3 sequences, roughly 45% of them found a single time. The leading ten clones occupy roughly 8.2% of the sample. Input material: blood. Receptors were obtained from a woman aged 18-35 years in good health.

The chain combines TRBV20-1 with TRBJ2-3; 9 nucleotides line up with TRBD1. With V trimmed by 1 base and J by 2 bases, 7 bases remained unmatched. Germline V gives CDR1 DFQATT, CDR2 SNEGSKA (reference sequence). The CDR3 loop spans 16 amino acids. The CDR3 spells CSARGPRQGVTDTQYF. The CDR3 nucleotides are TGCAGTGCTAGAGGTCCCCGACAGGGGGTCACAGATACGCAGTATTTT.

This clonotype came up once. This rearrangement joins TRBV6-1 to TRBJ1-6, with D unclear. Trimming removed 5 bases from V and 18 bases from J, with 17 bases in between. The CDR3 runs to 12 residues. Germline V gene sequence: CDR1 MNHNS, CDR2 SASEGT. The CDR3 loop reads CASSNPTVSPHF. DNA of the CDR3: TGTGCCAGCAGTAACCCGACGGTCAGCCCCCACTTT.

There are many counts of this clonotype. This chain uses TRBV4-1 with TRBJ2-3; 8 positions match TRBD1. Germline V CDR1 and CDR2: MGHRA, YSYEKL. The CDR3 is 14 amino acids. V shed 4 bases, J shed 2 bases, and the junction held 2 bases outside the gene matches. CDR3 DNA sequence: TGCGCCAGCAGCCGACAGGGGTCCACAGATACGCAGTATTTT. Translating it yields CASSRQGSTDTQYF.

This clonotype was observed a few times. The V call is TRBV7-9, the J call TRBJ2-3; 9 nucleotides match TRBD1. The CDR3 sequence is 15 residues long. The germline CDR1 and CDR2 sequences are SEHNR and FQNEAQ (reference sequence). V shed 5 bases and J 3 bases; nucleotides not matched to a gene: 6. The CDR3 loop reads CASSTRQGGTDTQYF. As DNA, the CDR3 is TGTGCCAGCAGCACAAGACAGGGGGGTACAGATACGCAGTATTTT. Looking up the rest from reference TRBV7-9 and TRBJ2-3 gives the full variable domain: DTGVSQNPRHKITKRGQNVTFRCDPISEHNRLYWYRQTLGQGPEFLTYFQNEAQLEKSRLLSDRFSAERPKGSFSTLEIQRTEQGDSAMYLCASSTRQGGTDTQYFGPGTRLTVL.

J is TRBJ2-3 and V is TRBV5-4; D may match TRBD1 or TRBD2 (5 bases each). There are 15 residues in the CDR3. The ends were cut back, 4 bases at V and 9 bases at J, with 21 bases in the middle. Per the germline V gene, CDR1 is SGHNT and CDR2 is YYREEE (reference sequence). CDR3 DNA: TGTGCCAGCAGCCGTGGTGGGACCCAGGCCGCCACGCAGTATTTT. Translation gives CASSRGGTQAATQYF. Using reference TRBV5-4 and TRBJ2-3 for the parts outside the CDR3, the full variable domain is ETGVTQSPTHLIKTRGQQVTLRCSSQSGHNTVSWYQQALGQGPQFIFQYYREEENGRGNFPPRFSGLQFPNYSSELNVNALELDDSALYLCASSRGGTQAATQYFGPGTRLTVL.

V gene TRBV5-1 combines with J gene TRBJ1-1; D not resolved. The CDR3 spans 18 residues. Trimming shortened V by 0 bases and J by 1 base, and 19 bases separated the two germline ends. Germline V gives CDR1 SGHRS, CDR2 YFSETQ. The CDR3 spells CASSLAVSQTHENTEAFF. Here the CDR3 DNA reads TGCGCCAGCAGCTTGGCGGTCAGCCAAACCCATGAGAACACTGAAGCTTTCTTT. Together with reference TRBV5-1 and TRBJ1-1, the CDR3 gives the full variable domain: KAGVTQTPRYLIKTRGQQVTLSCSPISGHRSVSWYQQTPGQGLQFLFEYFSETQRNKGNFPGRFSGRQFSNSRSEMNVSTLELGDSALYLCASSLAVSQTHENTEAFFGQGTRLTVV.

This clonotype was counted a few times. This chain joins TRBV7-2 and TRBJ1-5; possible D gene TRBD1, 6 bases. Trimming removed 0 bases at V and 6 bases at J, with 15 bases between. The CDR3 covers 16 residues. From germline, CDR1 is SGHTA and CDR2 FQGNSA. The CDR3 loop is CASSLAGRGVFQPQHF. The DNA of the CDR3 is TGTGCCAGCAGCTTAGCGGGCAGGGGTGTTTTTCAGCCCCAGCATTTT.

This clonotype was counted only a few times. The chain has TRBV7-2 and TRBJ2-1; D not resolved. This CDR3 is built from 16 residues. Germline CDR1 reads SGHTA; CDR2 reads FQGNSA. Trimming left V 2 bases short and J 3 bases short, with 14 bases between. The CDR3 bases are TGTGCCAGCAGCTTATACGGGCTAGTTTACTACAATGAGCAGTTCTTC. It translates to CASSLYGLVYYNEQFF.

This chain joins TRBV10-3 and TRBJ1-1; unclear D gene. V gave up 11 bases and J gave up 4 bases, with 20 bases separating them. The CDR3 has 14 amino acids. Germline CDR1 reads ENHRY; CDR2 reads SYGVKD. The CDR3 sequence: CASRQRDMATEAFF. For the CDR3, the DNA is TGTGCCTCCCGTCAGCGGGATATGGCCACTGAAGCTTTCTTT.

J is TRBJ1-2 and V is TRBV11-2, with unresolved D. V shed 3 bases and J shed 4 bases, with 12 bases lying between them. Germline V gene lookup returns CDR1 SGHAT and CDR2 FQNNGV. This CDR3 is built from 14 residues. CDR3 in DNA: TGTGCCAGCAGCTTGACCTCTTCACCCTATGGCTACACCTTC. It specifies CASSLTSSPYGYTF.

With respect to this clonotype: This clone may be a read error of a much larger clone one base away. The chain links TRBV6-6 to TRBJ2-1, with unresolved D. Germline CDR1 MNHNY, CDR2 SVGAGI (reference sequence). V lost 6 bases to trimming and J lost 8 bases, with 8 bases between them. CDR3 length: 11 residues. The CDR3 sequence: CASSIYDEQFF. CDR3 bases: TGTGCCAGCAGCATATATGATGAGCAGTTCTTC.

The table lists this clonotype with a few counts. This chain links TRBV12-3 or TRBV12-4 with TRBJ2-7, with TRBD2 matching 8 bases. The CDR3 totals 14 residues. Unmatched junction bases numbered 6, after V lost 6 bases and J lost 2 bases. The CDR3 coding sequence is TGTGCCAGCAGCTTAAAGGGACTAGCCTACGAGCAGTACTTC. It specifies CASSLKGLAYEQYF.

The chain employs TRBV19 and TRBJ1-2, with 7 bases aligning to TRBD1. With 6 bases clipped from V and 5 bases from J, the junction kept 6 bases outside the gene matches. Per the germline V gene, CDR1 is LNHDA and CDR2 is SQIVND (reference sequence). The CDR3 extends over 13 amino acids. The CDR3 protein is CASRQGEIYGYTF. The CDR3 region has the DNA TGTGCCAGTAGGCAGGGGGAGATTTATGGCTACACCTTC.

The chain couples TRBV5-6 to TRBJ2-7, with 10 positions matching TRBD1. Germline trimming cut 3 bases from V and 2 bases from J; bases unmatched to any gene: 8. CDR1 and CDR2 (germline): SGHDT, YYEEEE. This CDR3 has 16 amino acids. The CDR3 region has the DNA TGTGCCAGCAGCTCAACTCCGACAGGGGGCCCCTACGAGCAGTACTTC. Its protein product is CASSSTPTGGPYEQYF. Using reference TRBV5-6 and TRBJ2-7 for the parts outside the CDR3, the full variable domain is DAGVTQSPTHLIKTRGQQVTLRCSPKSGHDTVSWYQQALGQGPQFIFQYYEEEERQRGNFPDRFSGHQFPNYSSELNVNALLLGDSALYLCASSSTPTGGPYEQYFGPGTRLTVT.